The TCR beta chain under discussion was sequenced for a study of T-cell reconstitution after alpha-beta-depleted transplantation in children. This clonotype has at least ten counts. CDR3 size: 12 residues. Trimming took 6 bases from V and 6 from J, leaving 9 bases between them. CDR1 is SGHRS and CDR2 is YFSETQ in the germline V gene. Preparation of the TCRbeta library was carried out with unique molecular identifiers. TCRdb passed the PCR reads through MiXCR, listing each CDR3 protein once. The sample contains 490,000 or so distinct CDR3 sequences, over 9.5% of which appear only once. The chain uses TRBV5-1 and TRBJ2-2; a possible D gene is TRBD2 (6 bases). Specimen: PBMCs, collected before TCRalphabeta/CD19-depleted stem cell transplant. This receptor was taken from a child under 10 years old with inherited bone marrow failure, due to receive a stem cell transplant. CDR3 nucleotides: TGCGCCAGCACCCCGGGGGCCGGGGAGCTGTTTTTT. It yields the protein CASTPGAGELFF.